The next 6 T cell receptor beta chains were all read from a single sample in a study of cytomegalovirus exposure and HLA in healthy donors. The primer mix had 60 Vbeta and 13 Jbeta primers. TCRdb's table, derived via immunoSEQ multiplex PCR, lists solely in-frame clones and lacks some. The table lists more than 150,000 clones, about 80% of them singletons, with about 1.9% in the top ten. Sequencing was performed on PBMCs. The receptors shown here come from a woman aged 25 to 39 in good health and CMV-seronegative.

This clone was counted a single time. J is TRBJ1-1 and V is TRBV5-1; perhaps TRBD1 as D (6 bases). There are 15 residues in the CDR3. Trimming pared 2 bases from V and 0 bases from J, leaving 11 bases between. Germline V gives CDR1 SGHRS, CDR2 YFSETQ. The CDR3 DNA is TGCGCCAGCAGCTTAACGCAGGGGATGAACACTGAAGCTTTCTTT. This translates into CASSLTQGMNTEAFF.

There are a few counts of this clone. The chain recombines TRBV6-4 with TRBJ2-3; 7 nucleotides align to TRBD1. V shed 5 bases, J shed 0 bases, and the junction held 5 bases outside the gene matches. CDR1 is MRHNA, CDR2 SNTAGT, per germline. This CDR3 region has 15 residues. CDR3 DNA: TGTGCCAGCAGTTCCGGGACAGTCAGCACAGATACGCAGTATTTT. Translated: CASSSGTVSTDTQYF.

This clone appeared a few times. The gene calls are TRBV4-1 and TRBJ2-2; 9 bases are a match to TRBD2. V was clipped by 4 bases and J by 7 bases; unmatched bases: 13. CDR3 size: 17 residues. Germline CDR1 is MGHRA and CDR2 is YSYEKL. The CDR3 spells CASSRTVAGERGGELFF. CDR3 nucleotides: TGCGCCAGCAGCCGGACAGTAGCGGGGGAGAGAGGCGGGGAGCTGTTTTTT.

This rearrangement joins TRBV10-1 to TRBJ2-3, with 7 bases fitting TRBD1. V gave up 2 bases and J gave up 2 bases; unmatched junction bases: 4. The CDR3 is 15 amino acids. Per the germline V gene, CDR1 is WNHNN and CDR2 is SYGVQD (reference sequence). CDR3 in DNA: TGCGCCAGCAGTGAGGGACAGGTCTACACAGATACGCAGTATTTT. Translation gives CASSEGQVYTDTQYF.

This clone has a single count. For the CDR3, the DNA is TGTGCCAGCAGCTTACTGGGAGCCGGAAACACCATATATTTT. It codes for CASSLLGAGNTIYF. The chain carries TRBV7-6 and TRBJ1-3, with D unresolved. The V end lost 2 bases, the J end lost 4 bases, and 9 bases lay between the germline ends. The CDR3 has 14 amino acids. CDR1 and CDR2 from the germline V gene are SGHVS and FNYEAQ.

J is TRBJ2-7 and V is TRBV5-6; no clear D gene. Germline assignment: CDR1 SGHDT and CDR2 YYEEEE. Trimming removed 4 bases at V and 5 bases at J, with 10 bases between. CDR3 length: 12 amino acids. Here the CDR3 DNA reads TGTGCCAGCAGCCAGACACCCCACGAGCAGTACTTC. Amino acids: CASSQTPHEQYF.